The text below deals with one T cell receptor beta chain. Antigen: not known. This specimen belongs to a study of cytomegalovirus exposure and HLA in healthy donors. At the level of the study: According to later analysis, the same platform produced the roughly 120 validation and several hundred first-cohort repertoires.

Study findings and constraints: The classifier, whose performance was assessed in both the original and validation cohorts, reportedly diagnosed cytomegalovirus status with high specificity and sensitivity. In a later analysis, first-cohort TCR clusters were found to tend to co-occur in the 90 to 150 validation repertoires. Researchers counted 180 or so TCR beta chains as cytomegalovirus-associated.

TCRdb's table, derived via immunoSEQ multiplex PCR, lists solely in-frame clones and lacks some. Among about 170,000 clones, approximately 89% were seen once, and the ten largest hold about a tenth. The receptor was derived from a woman younger than 35 in good health and CMV-seropositive. Input material: PBMCs.

DNA for the CDR3: TGTGCCAGTCGGACTAGCGGCCGCTACGAGCAGTACTTC. As protein: CASRTSGRYEQYF. The chain is built from TRBV2 and TRBJ2-7; 10 positions match TRBD2. V shed 9 bases, J shed 3 bases, and the junction held 5 bases outside the gene matches. Per germline, CDR1 SNHLY and CDR2 FYNNEI. CDR3 length equals 13 residues.